This T cell receptor beta chain stems from a study of blood T cells in healthy people across ages. Trimming pared 7 bases from V and 1 base from J, leaving 7 bases between. The CDR3 contains 13 residues. Alongside a J-beta primer mix, a sample-barcoded 5' primer served in a second PCR lasting roughly 6 to 11 cycles. TCRdb used MiXCR to reprocess the 5' RACE reads, holding one entry per CDR3 protein. Among under 2,000,000 distinct CDR3 sequences listed, 49% were seen once. A word on this clonotype: Its antigen remains unknown.

Overall study results and limits: Age brought a roughly linear fall in TCR beta diversity measured per million T cells. The study regarded diversity estimates from one million T cells as underestimates.

The TCR comes from a woman in her thirties or forties in good health. The chain employs TRBV12-3 or TRBV12-4 and TRBJ2-2; D is perhaps TRBD2 (5 bases). Sequencing was carried out using blood. The CDR3 loop reads CASTGGNTGELFF. CDR3 nucleotide sequence: TGTGCCAGCACAGGAGGGAACACCGGGGAGCTGTTTTTT.